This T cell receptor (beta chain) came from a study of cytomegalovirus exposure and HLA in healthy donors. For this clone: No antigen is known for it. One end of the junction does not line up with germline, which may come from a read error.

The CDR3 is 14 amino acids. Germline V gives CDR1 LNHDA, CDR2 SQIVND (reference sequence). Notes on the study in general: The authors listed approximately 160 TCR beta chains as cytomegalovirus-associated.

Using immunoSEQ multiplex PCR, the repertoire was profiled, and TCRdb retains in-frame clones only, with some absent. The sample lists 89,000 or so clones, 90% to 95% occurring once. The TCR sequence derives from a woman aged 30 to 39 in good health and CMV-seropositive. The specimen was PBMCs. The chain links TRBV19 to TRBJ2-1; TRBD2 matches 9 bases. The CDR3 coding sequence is TGTGCCAGTAGGATAGCGGGAGTACGAGGGGAGCAGTTCTTC. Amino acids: CASRIAGVRGEQFF.